A single T cell receptor (beta chain) is shown here with its context. The data belong to a study of molecular identifiers for immune sequencing clone quantification. TCRdb passed the PCR reads through MiXCR, listing each CDR3 protein once. The sample carries hundreds of thousands of distinct CDR3 sequences, less than 30% recorded once. Naive CD8 T cells were sorted as CD8+CD4-CCR7+CD45RA+. This TCR was recovered from a human donor in good health. Some libraries in this study had Jurkat cell RNA spiked in. Material for sequencing was naive CD8+ T cells from blood, with Jurkat cell RNA spiked in. The subset was: FACS-sorted CD8+CD4-CCR7+CD45RA+ naive T cells.

CDR3 nucleotide sequence: TGTGCCAGCAGCTCCAAGACAGGGCAAGCTTTCTTT. It is translated as CASSSKTGQAFF. V gene TRBV7-9 combines with J gene TRBJ1-1; TRBD1 agrees at 7 bases. CDR3 length: 12 residues. Unmatched junction bases numbered 5, after V lost 4 bases and J lost 9 bases. The germline gives CDR1 SEHNR, CDR2 FQNEAQ (reference sequence).